This T cell receptor (beta chain) came from a study of blood T cells in healthy people across ages. Study results and limitations: Roughly linear declines in TCR beta diversity per million T cells occurred with age. No conclusive comparison of naive versus antigen-experienced cells was possible with unsorted PBMCs. Donors of long life had a larger count of naive CD4+ cells and greater diversity than aged donors.

V lost 5 bases, J lost 6 bases, and 4 bases stayed unmatched. The CDR3 runs 14 residues. The V gene's germline CDR1 is KGHDR and CDR2 SFDVKD. Every donor provided 7.5 to 10 milliliters of peripheral blood. At least ten counts were recorded for this clonotype. Its antigen is undetermined. A second PCR, run for about 7 to 11 cycles, used a sample-barcoded 5' primer plus a J-beta primer mix. TCRdb called the 5' RACE reads again in MiXCR, with one record for every CDR3 protein. The sample has about 640,000 distinct CDR3 sequences; under 30% are singletons. The genes are TRBV24-1 and TRBJ2-1; 9 nucleotides agree with TRBD1. This receptor was identified in a woman older than 75 in good health. Sequenced sample: blood. The chain's CDR3 is CATSGGTGRNEQFF. DNA for the CDR3: TGTGCCACCAGTGGCGGGACAGGGCGCAATGAGCAGTTCTTC.